This T cell receptor (beta chain) is from a study of blood T cell repertoires in COVID-19. Study information: Donors in the United States, Italy and Spain gave samples during acute or convalescent COVID-19. PBMCs, B-cell-depleted T cells, or T cells were the source of the cDNA or gDNA that made up the material.

CDR3 length: 14 amino acids. CDR1 and CDR2 from the germline V gene are MNHEY and SVGAGI. V shed 10 bases and J 4 bases; nucleotides not matched to a gene: 9. TCRdb's table, derived via immunoSEQ multiplex PCR, lists solely in-frame clones and lacks some. The sample records more than 80,000 clones, approximately 80% being singletons. The sample was peripheral blood. This clonotype was obtained from a human donor in a cohort sampled during active COVID-19. The chain joins TRBV6-5 to TRBJ2-2, with 7 bases fitting TRBD2. CDR3 DNA sequence: TGTGCCACCCGGGGAGGGGCCATCACCGGGGAGCTGTTTTTT. It translates to CATRGGAITGELFF.